Below, 6 T cell receptor beta chains from the same sample are listed, as sequenced in a study of beta chain features in type 1 diabetes. What was sequenced were expressed TCRB transcripts, since all of the isolated RNA had been reverse transcribed. The table came from immunoSEQ multiplex PCR; TCRdb's copy has only in-frame clones and leaves some out. The table lists roughly 400,000 clones, around 14% of them singletons. Sequenced input: naive CD4+ T cells from blood. These receptors originate from a man younger than 40 in good health.

This chain uses TRBV9 with TRBJ1-6, with unresolved D. The germline V gene has CDR1 SGDLS and CDR2 YYNGEE. The CDR3 is made up of 17 amino acids. The V gene lost 1 base and the J gene lost 4 bases, with 15 bases spanning the gap. The CDR3 nucleotides are TGTGCCAGCAGCGTATTGGAGTCAGGCGATTATAATTCACCCCTCCACTTT. This gives the protein CASSVLESGDYNSPLHF.

This clone appeared a few times. The V gene is TRBV21-1, the J gene TRBJ2-7; the table assigns TRBD2, which was not confirmed against the DNA. TRBV21-1 counts as a pseudogene. This CDR3 region has 17 residues. The CDR3 DNA is TGTGCCACTACCGGGACTAGCGGGAGGGCCGAGTTGTACGAGCAGTACGTC. Protein: CATTGTSGRAELYEQYV.

This chain uses TRBV7-8 with TRBJ2-6; D may be TRBD1 (6 bases). The V gene's germline CDR1 is SGHVS and CDR2 FQNEAQ. With 3 bases removed from V and 1 base from J, the gap between germline ends came to 7 bases. The CDR3 has 15 residues. The CDR3 loop reads CASSFRGSGANVLTF. The CDR3 DNA reads as TGTGCCAGCAGCTTCAGGGGTTCTGGGGCCAACGTCCTGACTTTC. Based on the CDR3 plus reference TRBV7-8 and TRBJ2-6, the full variable domain is GAGVSQSPRYKVAKRGQDVALRCDPISGHVSLFWYQQALGQGPEFLTYFQNEAQLDKSGLPSDRFFAERPEGSVSTLKIQRTQQEDSAVYLCASSFRGSGANVLTFGAGSRLTVL.

A few counts support this clone. This chain links TRBV7-2 with TRBJ2-1; 10 nucleotides match TRBD2. CDR1 SGHTA and CDR2 FQGNSA come from the germline V gene. With V trimmed by 5 bases and J by 9 bases, 13 bases remained unmatched. CDR3 length: 16 amino acids. As DNA, the CDR3 is TGTGCCAGCAGCGAAATCGTCCTAGCGGGAGACCCTGAGCAGTTCTTC. Translating it yields CASSEIVLAGDPEQFF.

This clone appeared a few times. The CDR3 nucleotides read TGTGCCAGCGTGGACATCGGCTATGGCTACACCTTC. Its translation: CASVDIGYGYTF. The V call is TRBV7-9, the J call TRBJ1-2, with D possibly being TRBD1 (5 bases). Trimming took off 8 bases at V and 4 bases at J, with 11 bases between the two ends. The germline CDR1 and CDR2 sequences are SEHNR and FQNEAQ (reference sequence). The CDR3 runs 12 residues. The variable domain in full, with the rest retrieved from reference TRBV7-9 and TRBJ1-2, is DTGVSQNPRHKITKRGQNVTFRCDPISEHNRLYWYRQTLGQGPEFLTYFQNEAQLEKSRLLSDRFSAERPKGSFSTLEIQRTEQGDSAMYLCASVDIGYGYTFGSGTRLTVV.

This clone has only a few counts. The V call is TRBV5-4, the J call TRBJ2-2; 8 positions agree with TRBD2. This CDR3 comprises 15 residues. J gave up 4 bases and V 3 bases, and 5 bases lay outside the gene matches. The germline V gene encodes CDR1 SGHNT and CDR2 YYREEE (reference sequence). The CDR3 is CASSSGLAVTGELFF. CDR3 sequence (DNA): TGTGCCAGCAGCTCAGGACTAGCAGTCACCGGGGAGCTGTTTTTT.